This TCR beta chain was recovered during a study of cytotoxic CD8 clonotypes in ibrutinib-treated CLL (dated by TCRdb to about 2021). Some background on the complete study: In this cohort, approximately 14 patients were treatment-naive and under 13 were relapsed/refractory, while about 18 had unmutated IGHV. Response samples were taken after a median of roughly 12 months on treatment, ranging from roughly 6 to 36 months. Longitudinal samples were available for about 30% of the 86 trial participants. Cryopreserved peripheral blood mononuclear cells were collected before treatment, at response, and at either disease progression or sustained remission. Responses were partial in around 24 patients and complete in 2; after median approximately 69 months follow-up, some 15 stayed in remission and roughly twelve progressed. On average, each sample had approximately 260,000 productive templates and more than 75,000 productive rearrangements. General study outcomes and caveats: Baseline clonality exceeded that of age-matched healthy donors and correlated strongly with circulating CD8+ T-cell counts. An increase in clonality was observed at ibrutinib response, with clonality remaining stable during sustained remission and falling back toward baseline at progression. Sustained-remission and progressing patients did not have matched sampling times, and lymph node repertoires were not examined. Public clonotypes were rare and either shrank or stayed stable during treatment, and the rise in clonality at ibrutinib response reflected expansion of private clonotypes.

A MiSeq instrument was used for deep resolution sequencing, which targeted depths ranging from 1 in 1 million up to 1 in 200,000 T cells, with coverage averaging 10x for each clonotype. The immunoSEQ hsTCRB Kit was used to generate TCR beta libraries. Processing in the source paper ran as follows. ImmunoSEQ Data Assistant and ImmunoSEQ Analyzer were used for data analysis, and V, D and J genes were assigned according to IMGT definitions. Clonality, with values ranging from 0 to 1, was calculated as one minus the normalized Shannon entropy of productive rearrangement frequencies. Only overrepresented clonotypes making up at least 0.05% of each patient's repertoire were included in the public clonotype analysis. More than ten age-matched healthy donor repertoires from immuneACCESS were used as controls for clonality. TCRdb obtained this table from immuneACCESS and retained in-frame rearrangements with V and J assigned. These tables miss some clones; where compared with another copy, unresolved V genes account for less than half of the shortfall, and the remainder is unexplained. V, J and clone size derive from that table, while D and trimming were established from the DNA sequence. The sample records 300,000 to 350,000 clones, around four fifths of which are singletons. The ten most abundant clones make up 6.5% to 8% of the sample.

Turning to this clone: Its antigen is unknown. One base away there is no much larger clone; base qualities are not given.

Taken from the germline V gene, the CDR1 and CDR2 loops are SQVTM and ANQGSEA. Trimming takes 0 bases off V and 3 bases off J; junction bases not matched to a gene: 2. The CDR3 holds 14 amino acids from the cysteine to the phenylalanine. The only DNA kept is the CDR3, 42 bases in frame from the first base. Approximately 2 micrograms of genomic DNA were extracted from cryopreserved PBMCs for TCR beta library preparation. Longitudinal blood samples from CLL patients receiving ibrutinib monotherapy were subjected to high-throughput TCR beta sequencing. Patients were enrolled in a phase 2 open-label single-center ibrutinib monotherapy trial.

This TCR was recovered from a human donor with chronic lymphocytic leukemia. Recombination linked TRBV29-1 to TRBJ1-3; 7 bases in the junction line up with TRBD1. The sample here was PBMCs, taken before ibrutinib treatment. The CDR3 is CSVEDTGVGNTIYF. The DNA is TGCAGCGTTGAAGATACAGGGGTTGGAAACACCATATATTTT.